This TCR beta chain originates from a study of T cells after yellow fever vaccination. Overall study findings and caveats: At 95% to 98% for CD4 and just over 85% for CD8, most primary-vaccination clones showed up again after the booster. Clonotypes found in both CD4 and CD8 compartments made up a small share. Abundant clonotypes from the bulk population could have been carried over as contaminants into FACS-sorted repertoires.

The CDR3 runs to 12 residues. Trimming cost V 3 bases and J 5 bases, with 8 bases left between them. Germline values: CDR1 SGHAT, CDR2 FQNNGV. A process of 5'RACE template switching, which added a universal primer site and UMIs, was used to make TCR cDNA. TCRdb used MiXCR to reprocess the 5' RACE reads, holding one entry per CDR3 protein. The sample shows around 610,000 distinct CDR3 sequences, approximately 12% of them seen only once. This clonotype was detected ten times or more. Its antigen is not known. V is TRBV11-2 and J is TRBJ2-7; D gene unclear. The clonotype was recovered from a man under 40 who received the YFV17D yellow fever vaccine. The sequences come from PBMCs, collected on the day of the yellow fever booster vaccination. CDR3 residues: CASSLMLDEQYF. The CDR3 bases are TGTGCCAGCAGCTTGATGCTCGACGAGCAGTACTTC.